This note documents a single T cell receptor beta chain sequence. The antigen remains unidentified. This record comes from a study of OX40 agonist ivuxolimab in advanced cancers. Study background: At doses from 0.01 to 10 mg/kg, patients were given intravenous ivuxolimab every 2 weeks.

Study-wide points: Some patients without response likewise showed low normalized clonal expansion. Clonal expansion was seen in CD4+ and CD8+ blood T cells by week 6 at 0.1 to 3.0 mg/kg.

Clones were read by immunoSEQ multiplex PCR, and TCRdb kept only the in-frame ones, dropping some. The sample records about 78,000 clones, about 90% being singletons. The TCR was taken from an adult with an advanced solid tumor such as melanoma, head and neck, liver or kidney cancer. Sample: CD4+ or CD8+ T cells sorted from blood, taken in a trial of the OX40 agonist ivuxolimab.

The CDR3 DNA sequence: TGTGCCAGCAGCTTACGCGGGCAGGGGGGCAATGAGCAGTTCTTC. Translating gives CASSLRGQGGNEQFF. V is TRBV7-9 and J is TRBJ2-1; possible D gene TRBD1, 7 bases. CDR1 and CDR2 (germline): SEHNR, FQNEAQ (reference sequence). V lost 2 bases and J lost 6, with 14 bases in between. The CDR3 spans 15 residues.